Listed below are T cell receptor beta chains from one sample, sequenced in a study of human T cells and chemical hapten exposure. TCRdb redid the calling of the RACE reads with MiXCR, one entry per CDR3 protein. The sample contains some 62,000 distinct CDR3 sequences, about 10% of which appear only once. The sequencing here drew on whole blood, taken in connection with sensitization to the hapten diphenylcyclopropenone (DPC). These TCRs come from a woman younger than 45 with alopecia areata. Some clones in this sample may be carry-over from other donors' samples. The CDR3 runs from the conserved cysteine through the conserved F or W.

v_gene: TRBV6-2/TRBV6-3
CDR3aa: CASNSPGASSEQFF

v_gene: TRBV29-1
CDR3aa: CSVEGDTDTQYF

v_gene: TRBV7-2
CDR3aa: CASSPNGGQPQHF

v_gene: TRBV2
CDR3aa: CAGRDYGAGDTQYF

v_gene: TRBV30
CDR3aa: CAWSPPQGREAFF

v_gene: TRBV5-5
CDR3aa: CASSLEAAGSSYNSPLHF

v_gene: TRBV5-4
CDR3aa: CASSLAALGYGYTF

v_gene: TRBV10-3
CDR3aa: CAISVDRATNEKLFF

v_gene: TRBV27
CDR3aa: CASSPGQGPYNEQFF

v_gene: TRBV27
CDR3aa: CASSLLDRLNTGELFF

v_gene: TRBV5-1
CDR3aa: CASSSGTGTGELFF

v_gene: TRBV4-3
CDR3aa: CASSQESGNSPLHF

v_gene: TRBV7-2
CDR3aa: CASSPSRASTDTQYF

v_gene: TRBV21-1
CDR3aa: CASSNTQYF

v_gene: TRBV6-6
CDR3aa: CASSYGGTSGRSVQFF

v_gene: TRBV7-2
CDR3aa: CASSLEAGLTYEQYF

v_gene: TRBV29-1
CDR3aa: CSAQRGTNEKLFF

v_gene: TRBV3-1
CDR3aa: CASSPFLFNEQFF

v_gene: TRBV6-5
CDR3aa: CASSYSQTGHSGNTIYF